A selection of T cell receptor beta chains follows, all from one sample in a study of cytomegalovirus exposure and HLA in healthy donors. Method: immunoSEQ multiplex PCR; TCRdb's copy keeps in-frame clones and lacks some. Among 95,000 to 110,000 clones listed, about 85% were seen once. Sequenced input: PBMCs. All receptors come from a man in his thirties or forties in good health and CMV-seronegative. The CDR3 runs from the conserved cysteine through the conserved F or W. Each record gives: D gene, V gene, clone size, J gene, CDR3 protein, CDR3 DNA. The D gene is left open where the match is weak. Size values are once, few and many counts, or a class for expanded clones, and some rows have none.

>-|TRBV10-1|-|TRBJ2-2
CASSEITDRNTGELFF
TGCGCCAGCAGTGAGATCACAGACAGGAACACCGGGGAGCTGTTTTTT
>TRBD2|TRBV7-9|few|TRBJ2-1
CASREEIAGAYNEQFF
TGTGCCAGCAGGGAGGAAATAGCGGGAGCTTACAATGAGCAGTTCTTC
>TRBD1|TRBV4-1|few|TRBJ1-4
CASSQDRDSRNEKLFF
TGCGCCAGCAGCCAAGATCGGGACAGCCGAAATGAAAAACTGTTTTTT
>-|TRBV5-6|few|TRBJ2-3
CASSLRGLYTQYF
TGTGCCAGCAGCTTGCGAGGCCTTTATACGCAGTATTTT
>-|TRBV21-1|few|TRBJ1-5
CASSPRGAKGFGQPQHF
TGTGCCAGCAGCCCGAGAGGCGCAAAGGGGTTTGGACAGCCCCAGCATTTT
>TRBD1|TRBV20-1|-|TRBJ1-2
CSAPTGFGYTF
TGCAGTGCGCCGACAGGGTTCGGCTACACCTTC
>-|TRBV6-5|-|TRBJ1-1
CASSYWAGTEAFF
TGTGCCAGCAGTTACTGGGCAGGCACTGAAGCTTTCTTT
>TRBD1|TRBV6-5|-|TRBJ2-1
CASSQYGTGDNEQFF
TGTGCCAGCAGTCAATACGGGACAGGGGACAATGAGCAGTTCTTC
>TRBD1|TRBV2|-|TRBJ2-7
CAGLGQGAGEQYF
TGTGCCGGCCTGGGACAGGGGGCGGGCGAGCAGTACTTC
>TRBD1|TRBV11-3|-|TRBJ2-2
CASSSTGRGELFF
TGTGCCAGCAGCTCGACAGGGAGAGGGGAGCTGTTTTTT
>-|TRBV7-9|few|TRBJ1-1
CASSLATVNTEAFF
TGTGCCAGCAGCTTAGCCACAGTGAACACTGAAGCTTTCTTT
>TRBD2|TRBV5-6|-|TRBJ2-1
CASSLSAASGGARQFF
TGTGCCAGCAGCTTGAGCGCGGCTAGCGGGGGGGCCCGGCAGTTCTTC
>-|TRBV7-3|-|TRBJ2-7
CASSPMGSYEQYF
TGTGCCAGCAGCCCAATGGGGAGTTACGAGCAGTACTTC
>-|TRBV30|-|TRBJ2-5
CAWSGQGTETQYF
TGTGCCTGGAGTGGGCAGGGGACGGAGACCCAGTACTTC
>TRBD2|TRBV4-1|-|TRBJ2-1
CASSRLGTSAVSSYNEQFF
TGCGCCAGCAGCCGGCTCGGGACTAGCGCAGTTAGCTCCTACAATGAGCAGTTCTTC
>-|TRBV6-4|-|TRBJ1-1
CASSDSTGGGTEAFF
TGTGCCAGCAGTGACTCGACGGGGGGCGGCACTGAAGCTTTCTTT
>-|TRBV28|-|TRBJ1-5
CASSLGGVDQPQHF
TGTGCCAGCAGTTTAGGGGGGGTGGATCAGCCCCAGCATTTT
>TRBD2|TRBV9|few|TRBJ2-7
CASSPRLAVDEQYF
TGTGCCAGCAGCCCCCGACTAGCGGTTGACGAGCAGTACTTC
>-|TRBV29-1|-|TRBJ1-5
CSVRVGNQPQHF
TGCAGCGTCAGGGTAGGAAATCAGCCCCAGCATTTT
>-|TRBV9|-|TRBJ1-1
CASSPGASTSTEAFF
TGTGCCAGCAGCCCAGGGGCCTCCACGTCGACTGAAGCTTTCTTT
>TRBD1|TRBV15|once|TRBJ2-7
CATSRGRDSSYEQYF
TGTGCCACCAGCAGAGGCCGGGACAGCTCCTACGAGCAGTACTTC
>-|TRBV19|-|TRBJ1-2
CASSPGDGYTF
TGTGCCAGTAGCCCAGGGGATGGCTACACCTTC
>TRBD1|TRBV10-2|few|TRBJ2-3
CASSEQGSTDTQYF
TGCGCCAGCAGTGAACAGGGGAGCACAGATACGCAGTATTTT
>-|TRBV7-3|-|TRBJ2-7
CASSLGGGRRRYEQYF
TGTGCCAGCAGCTTGGGCGGAGGGAGGCGTAGATACGAGCAGTACTTC
>TRBD2|TRBV30|-|TRBJ2-1
CACQGLAGWREQFF
TGTGCCTGCCAGGGACTAGCGGGATGGAGGGAGCAGTTCTTC
>-|TRBV6-5|-|TRBJ1-5
CASSSQGLGDQPQHF
TGTGCCAGCAGCTCACAGGGTCTGGGAGATCAGCCCCAGCATTTT
>TRBD2|TRBV6-4|-|TRBJ2-7
CASSDGRLAGEYEQYF
TGTGCCAGCAGTGACGGGAGACTAGCGGGAGAGTACGAGCAGTACTTC
>-|TRBV5-4|-|TRBJ2-3
CASSWGGGFSTDTQYF
TGTGCCAGCAGCTGGGGTGGCGGGTTTAGCACAGATACGCAGTATTTT
>-|TRBV9|-|TRBJ2-7
CASSVGTYYEQYF
TGTGCCAGCAGCGTCGGTACTTACTACGAGCAGTACTTC
>TRBD1|TRBV15|-|TRBJ1-2
CATSPSTGTVDGYTF
TGTGCCACCAGCCCATCGACAGGGACGGTTGATGGCTACACCTTC
>TRBD1|TRBV28|-|TRBJ1-5
CASRGTGRDHSNQPQHF
TGTGCCAGCAGGGGGACAGGGAGGGACCATAGCAATCAGCCCCAGCATTTT
>TRBD2|TRBV4-1|-|TRBJ2-3
CASSQDQLAGVVDTQYF
TGCGCCAGCAGCCAAGATCAACTAGCGGGGGTAGTGGATACGCAGTATTTT
>-|TRBV18|-|TRBJ2-2
CASSPTRNTGELFF
TGTGCCAGCTCACCAACGAGGAACACCGGGGAGCTGTTTTTT
>-|TRBV29-1|-|TRBJ2-2
CSVGPGAGTGELFF
TGCAGCGTTGGGCCCGGGGCGGGGACCGGGGAGCTGTTTTTT
>-|TRBV7-6|once|TRBJ2-2
CASSLSDSGLFF
TGTGCCAGCAGCTTATCGGACAGCGGGCTGTTTTTT
>-|TRBV6-5|-|TRBJ2-7
CASSYSGQGVREQYF
TGTGCCAGCAGTTACTCAGGCCAGGGTGTCCGCGAGCAGTACTTC
>-|TRBV6-5|-|TRBJ1-1
CASHSGGEVNTEAFF
TGTGCCAGCCACTCGGGGGGCGAGGTGAACACTGAAGCTTTCTTT
>TRBD2|TRBV30|-|TRBJ2-3
CAGILAGEGTDTQYF
TGTGCCGGCATACTAGCGGGGGAGGGGACCGATACGCAGTATTTT
>-|TRBV2|-|TRBJ2-6
CAIQGTSLSGANVLTF
TGTGCCATCCAGGGGACCTCGCTGTCTGGGGCCAACGTCCTGACTTTC
>TRBD1|TRBV30|-|TRBJ2-7
CAWSATVGQAFYEQYF
TGTGCCTGGAGCGCAACTGTCGGACAGGCGTTCTACGAGCAGTACTTC
>-|TRBV25-1|-|TRBJ1-4
CASSEGGQPNEKLFF
TGTGCCAGCAGTGAAGGAGGACAGCCGAATGAAAAACTGTTTTTT
>-|TRBV5-4|-|TRBJ2-3
CASGRGAHTDTQYF
TGTGCCAGCGGCCGGGGGGCCCACACAGATACGCAGTATTTT
>TRBD1|TRBV5-1|-|TRBJ2-5
CASSLFGTGVETQYF
TGCGCCAGCAGCTTGTTCGGGACAGGGGTAGAGACCCAGTACTTC
>TRBD2|TRBV28|-|TRBJ2-3
CASSYPGGRTTDTQYF
TGTGCCAGCAGTTACCCCGGCGGGAGGACCACAGATACGCAGTATTTT
>-|TRBV10-2|-|TRBJ1-5
CASNQGGQPQHF
TGCGCCAGCAACCAGGGAGGTCAGCCCCAGCATTTT
>TRBD2|TRBV23-1|-|TRBJ2-7
CASSLLPSLAGLYEQYF
TGCGCCAGCAGTCTCCTACCCTCACTAGCGGGATTGTACGAGCAGTACTTC
>-|TRBV4-1|-|TRBJ1-2
CASSQDHRGAGYGYTF
TGCGCCAGCAGCCAAGATCACCGGGGGGCGGGCTATGGCTACACCTTC
>TRBD2|TRBV10-1|-|TRBJ2-7
CASSESRSSGRSTYEQYF
TGCGCCAGCAGTGAGTCAAGGTCTAGCGGGAGGAGCACCTACGAGCAGTACTTC
>TRBD1|TRBV9|-|TRBJ1-2
CASSVSGTVGYTF
TGTGCCAGCAGCGTCTCCGGGACAGTCGGCTACACCTTC
>-|TRBV6-4|-|TRBJ2-3
CASSDSGGTDTQYF
TGTGCCAGCAGTGACTCGGGGGGAACAGATACGCAGTATTTT
>-|TRBV11-2|-|TRBJ2-1
CAEGNLWDEQFF
TGTGCCGAGGGCAACCTTTGGGATGAGCAGTTCTTC
>TRBD1|TRBV5-1|-|TRBJ1-1
CASSTGQGEAFF
TGCGCCAGCAGCACAGGACAGGGTGAAGCTTTCTTT
>TRBD1|TRBV19|-|TRBJ2-5
CASSIPGGLETQYF
TGTGCCAGTAGTATCCCAGGGGGCTTGGAGACCCAGTACTTC
>TRBD1|TRBV4-1|-|TRBJ1-1
CASSQDQNLAGGGLRNNEAFF
TGCGCCAGCAGCCAAGATCAAAATTTAGCAGGGGGAGGCCTTCGGAACAATGAAGCTTTCTTT
>-|TRBV30|-|TRBJ2-7
CAWRGAGRYEQYF
TGTGCCTGGAGGGGGGCAGGAAGGTACGAGCAGTACTTC